This T cell receptor beta chain was documented in a study of identical twins. Each CDR3 protein gets one entry after TCRdb re-called the 5' RACE reads with MiXCR. This table holds about 700,000 distinct CDR3 sequences, less than 10% found once. The CDR3 contains 15 residues. Germline V lookup: CDR1 SGHDT, CDR2 YYEEEE. V shed 5 bases, J shed 7 bases, and the junction held 8 bases outside the gene matches. The data were also submitted as part of a second study, on yellow fever vaccine responses in identical twins.

The V call is TRBV5-6, the J call TRBJ2-1, with 11 bases lining up with TRBD2. The sample consisted of PBMCs. This receptor was identified in a woman in her late teens or twenties in good health. The DNA for the CDR3 is TGTGCCAGCAGGGGTAGCGGGGGGGCCAAGAATGAGCAGTTCTTC. Protein: CASRGSGGAKNEQFF.